This entry lists 6 T cell receptor beta chains sequenced from one sample in a study of T cell clusters in autoimmune cytopenias. Some 38,000 genome equivalents of blood DNA were amplified for TRB. Multiplex touch-down PCR amplified TRB using TRB-A and TRB-B pools in one tube. Using the multiplex PCR reads, TCRdb records one entry per CDR3 protein without DNA. The sample features approximately 15,000 distinct CDR3 sequences, with roughly 2.2% in its top ten. Sequences were obtained from peripheral blood. These receptors all stem from a human donor with an autoimmune cytopenia or autoimmune hepatitis (not recorded which).

By frequency, this clonotype registers medium-sized. The chain has TRBV12-3 or TRBV12-4 and TRBJ1-1. The CDR3 runs to 14 residues. CDR3 protein: CASSARRRGTEAFF.

The chain carries TRBV5-6 and TRBJ1-5; the TRBD1 assignment by TCRdb is unverifiable without DNA. Per the germline V gene, CDR1 is SGHDT and CDR2 is YYEEEE. This CDR3 contains 14 residues. The CDR3 is CASSPGGSNQPQHF.

The chain uses TRBV6-1 and TRBJ1-1; the D call from TCRdb, TRBD1, cannot be confirmed without DNA. CDR3 length: 13 amino acids. Germline CDR1 and CDR2: MNHNS and SASEGT. The CDR3 region is CASSGQGARKAFF.

The chain joins TRBV5-6 to TRBJ2-7; TCRdb proposes TRBD1, but this gene call is untestable without DNA. In germline, CDR1 is SGHDT, CDR2 YYEEEE. The length of the CDR3 is 13 residues. The CDR3 protein is CASSPGQVYEQYF. The whole variable domain, filled in from reference TRBV5-6 and TRBJ2-7, reads DAGVTQSPTHLIKTRGQQVTLRCSPKSGHDTVSWYQQALGQGPQFIFQYYEEEERQRGNFPDRFSGHQFPNYSSELNVNALLLGDSALYLCASSPGQVYEQYFGPGTRLTVT.

This chain uses TRBV5-5 with TRBJ2-6. CDR3 length: 13 residues. The V gene's germline CDR1 is SGHKS and CDR2 YYEKEE (reference sequence). CDR3 amino acids: CASSLSGANVLTF.

This clonotype ranks as medium-sized (0.01 to 0.1%) in terms of frequency. The chain joins TRBV29-1 to TRBJ2-7. The germline gives CDR1 SQVTM, CDR2 ANQGSEA. The CDR3 totals 14 residues. CDR3: CSVTLFASAYEQYF.